One sample yielded the 25 T cell receptor beta chains listed below, sequenced in a study of T cells in Graves' hyperthyroidism and ophthalmopathy. TCR beta CDR3 regions were amplified from RNA. Researchers ran a first-round RT-PCR on the TCR CDR3 using the HTBI primer set. TCRdb redid the calling of the multiplex PCR reads with MiXCR, one entry per CDR3 protein. The sample carries about 520,000 distinct CDR3 sequences, approximately 25% recorded once. The sequenced material came from blood. These receptors came from a woman in her 30s with Graves' ophthalmopathy.

The gene calls are TRBV6-1 and TRBJ1-1, with 7 positions matching TRBD1. Germline CDR1 is MNHNS and CDR2 is SASEGT. Germline trimming cut 6 bases from V and 10 bases from J; bases unmatched to any gene: 14. This CDR3 has 14 residues. CDR3 residues: CASSNERQGPGAFF. CDR3 sequence (DNA): TGTGCCAGCAGCAATGAACGACAGGGTCCCGGAGCTTTCTTT.

Details on this clonotype: A clone one base away is much larger, so this may be a read error. The CDR3 reads CSARAGTGELFF. CDR3 nucleotide sequence: TGCAGTGCTAGAGCCGGGACCGGGGAGCTGTTTTTT. This rearrangement joins TRBV20-1 to TRBJ2-2; D is ambiguous. V lost 1 base and J 5 bases, leaving 5 bases between the germline ends. CDR1 and CDR2 from the germline V gene are DFQATT and SNEGSKA (reference sequence). The length of the CDR3 is 12 residues.

The rearrangement joins TRBV5-1 to TRBJ1-1, with D tentatively TRBD1 (5 bases). Trimming shortened V by 3 bases and J by 10 bases, and 13 bases separated the two germline ends. The CDR3 runs to 12 residues. Germline V gene data show CDR1 as SGHRS and CDR2 as YFSETQ. CDR3 in DNA: TGCGCCAGCAGCTCGTTGGGGGAAACAGCTTTCTTT. It specifies CASSSLGETAFF.

This clonotype was found a few times. J is TRBJ2-5 and V is TRBV15; 13 positions agree with TRBD2. J gave up 2 bases and V 0 bases, and 9 bases lay outside the gene matches. This CDR3 is 19 amino acids long. The germline CDR1 and CDR2 sequences are LNHNV and YYDKDF (reference sequence). CDR3 bases: TGTGCCACCAGCAGAGATATCGGTACTAGCGGGGGGGTTCAAGAGACCCAGTACTTC. It translates to CATSRDIGTSGGVQETQYF. The full variable domain, its missing parts supplied by reference TRBV15 and TRBJ2-5, is DAMVIQNPRYQVTQFGKPVTLSCSQTLNHNVMYWYQQKSSQAPKLLFHYYDKDFNNEADTPDNFQSRRPNTSFCFLDIRSPGLGDTAMYLCATSRDIGTSGGVQETQYFGPGTRLLVL.

This clonotype was counted many times. The chain uses TRBV11-2 and TRBJ2-5; D unclear. The CDR3 runs 13 residues. Germline values: CDR1 SGHAT, CDR2 FQNNGV. The ends were cut back, 5 bases at V and 1 base at J, with 8 bases in the middle. CDR3 loop: CASSPTTQETQYF. DNA for the CDR3: TGTGCCAGCAGCCCGACAACCCAAGAGACCCAGTACTTC.

There are many counts of this clonotype. The V call is TRBV13, the J call TRBJ1-2; a weak D match, TRBD1 (6 bases). The length of the CDR3 is 14 residues. Trimming left V 4 bases short and J 4 bases short, with 13 bases between. The germline V gene has CDR1 PRHDT and CDR2 FYEKMQ (reference sequence). The CDR3 protein is CASSYPGGIYGYTF. DNA for the CDR3: TGTGCCAGCAGCTACCCCGGGGGCATCTATGGCTACACCTTC.

This clonotype was detected many times. The chain has TRBV4-1 and TRBJ2-7, with 12 positions matching TRBD2. CDR1 is MGHRA and CDR2 is YSYEKL in the germline V gene. This CDR3 contains 14 residues. V was clipped by 5 bases and J by 5 bases; unmatched bases: 4. The CDR3 DNA reads as TGCGCCAGCAGCACACTAGCGGGGGGCCACGAGCAGTACTTC. Translation: CASSTLAGGHEQYF.

The chain couples TRBV28 to TRBJ1-5, with D possibly matching TRBD1 (6 bases). The germline V gene has CDR1 MDHEN and CDR2 SYDVKM. The CDR3 consists of 13 residues. Trimming took 8 bases from V and 7 from J, leaving 15 bases between them. CDR3 DNA: TGTGCCAGCCTAGAGGGGGGGGACCAGCCCCAGCATTTT. The encoded protein is CASLEGGDQPQHF.

There are many counts of this clonotype. V and J are TRBV20-1 and TRBJ1-1; no definite D call. Trimming pared 2 bases from V and 0 bases from J, leaving 7 bases between. The germline CDR1 and CDR2 sequences are DFQATT and SNEGSKA (reference sequence). The CDR3 is 13 residues long. The CDR3 spells CSARSSVNTEAFF. The CDR3, as DNA: TGCAGTGCTAGAAGCTCGGTGAACACTGAAGCTTTCTTT.

There are many counts of this clonotype. The rearrangement joins TRBV29-1 to TRBJ1-2, with TRBD1 as a possible D gene (5 bases). The CDR3 loop spans 14 amino acids. CDR1 is SQVTM, CDR2 ANQGSEA, per germline. Trimming took off 3 bases at V and 1 base at J, with 12 bases between the two ends. The DNA of the CDR3 is TGCAGCGTTGATTTTTCCCAGGGTAACTATGGCTACACCTTC. This translates into CSVDFSQGNYGYTF.

At least ten counts were recorded for this clonotype. The chain employs TRBV7-9 and TRBJ2-7, with D hard to call. Germline V gene data show CDR1 as SEHNR and CDR2 as FQNEAQ (reference sequence). Trimming removed 2 bases from V and 7 bases from J, with 9 bases in between. The CDR3 is 12 amino acids. As DNA, the CDR3 is TGTGCCAGCAGCTTAATCTCAGAAGAGCAGTACTTC. Protein product: CASSLISEEQYF.

The chain couples TRBV10-1 to TRBJ2-7; a weak D match, TRBD2 (5 bases). The CDR3 extends over 14 amino acids. With 2 bases removed from V and 6 bases from J, the gap between germline ends came to 14 bases. In germline, CDR1 is WNHNN, CDR2 SYGVQD (reference sequence). In DNA form, the CDR3 reads TGCGCCAGCAGTGAGGGTCAGGAGGTGAGCGAGCAGTACTTC. Translated, it gives CASSEGQEVSEQYF.

V gene TRBV12-3 or TRBV12-4 combines with J gene TRBJ1-5, with D unclear. The length of the CDR3 is 17 residues. The CDR3 DNA reads TGTGCTTTCGCGTGTGAGAGGAGGGAGGGCAGCAATCAGCCCCAGCATTTT. As protein: CAFACERREGSNQPQHF.

This clonotype came up many times. The chain has TRBV9 and TRBJ1-2; D unresolved. The germline gives CDR1 SGDLS, CDR2 YYNGEE. Trimming left V 4 bases short and J 2 bases short, with 6 bases between. This CDR3 is built from 12 residues. The CDR3 nucleotides read TGTGCCAGCAGCCCCCACAACTATGGCTACACCTTC. It translates to CASSPHNYGYTF. Filled out from reference TRBV9 and TRBJ1-2, the complete variable domain reads DSGVTQTPKHLITATGQRVTLRCSPRSGDLSVYWYQQSLDQGLQFLIQYYNGEERAKGNILERFSAQQFPDLHSELNLSSLELGDSALYFCASSPHNYGYTFGSGTRLTVV.

As for this clonotype: The conserved phenylalanine or tryptophan is not found at the CDR3 terminus, so this likely reflects a read error. This rearrangement joins TRBV4-3 to TRBJ2-4, with 10 bases matching TRBD1. This CDR3 is built from 19 residues. Germline-derived CDR1 and CDR2 are LGHNA and YSLEER. The trim removed 3 bases at V and 0 bases at J, leaving 11 bases unmatched. The CDR3 DNA reads TGCGCCAGCAGCCAGAGTAGGACAGGGGGGAGTTTAGCCAAAAACATTCAGTACCTC. Amino acids: CASSQSRTGGSLAKNIQYL.

This clonotype was observed many times. V and J are TRBV5-4 and TRBJ1-5, with TRBD1 matching over 7 bases. From germline, CDR1 is SGHNT and CDR2 YYREEE (reference sequence). The J segment lost 6 bases and the V segment lost 1 base, leaving 13 bases of the junction unmatched. This CDR3 comprises 17 residues. CDR3 in amino acids: CASSLLTGSHSVQPQHF. CDR3 DNA: TGTGCCAGCAGCTTGTTGACAGGGTCGCATTCTGTTCAGCCCCAGCATTTT.

Ten or more counts support this clonotype. CDR3 sequence (DNA): TGCAGTGCTAGAGATTATTGGGTAGGGGAGGACTATGGCTACACCTTC. Encoded protein: CSARDYWVGEDYGYTF. V and J are TRBV20-1 and TRBJ1-2; D is perhaps TRBD1 (5 bases). Germline loops: CDR1 DFQATT, CDR2 SNEGSKA (reference sequence). This CDR3 is built from 16 residues. V was trimmed by 0 bases and J by 3 bases, leaving 17 bases between them.

The V gene is TRBV12-3 or TRBV12-4, the J gene TRBJ2-5; 8 nucleotides align to TRBD2. This CDR3 has 15 residues. V gave up 1 base and J gave up 5 bases; unmatched junction bases: 6. CDR3 in amino acids: CASSLGAGDGETQYF. The CDR3 bases are TGTGCCAGCAGTTTAGGAGCGGGAGATGGGGAGACCCAGTACTTC.

The chain employs TRBV18 and TRBJ2-5, with TRBD1 identical over 7 bases. Germline trimming cut 3 bases from V and 2 bases from J; bases unmatched to any gene: 15. CDR1 is KGHSH and CDR2 is LQKENI in the germline V gene. The CDR3 contains 18 residues. The DNA for the CDR3 is TGTGCCAGCTCACCCCCGGGACAGAGCATTTCGTGGCAAGAGACCCAGTACTTC. Residues: CASSPPGQSISWQETQYF.

This clonotype has ten or more counts. V is TRBV20-1 and J is TRBJ2-7; D uncertain. Germline lookup yields CDR1 DFQATT and CDR2 SNEGSKA (reference sequence). V was shortened by 0 bases and J by 6 bases, with 15 bases between the two germline ends. This CDR3 comprises 14 residues. In DNA form, the CDR3 reads TGCAGTGCTAGAGATCGGAAGGGTTTTTCCGAGCAGTACTTC. Translated, it gives CSARDRKGFSEQYF.

This clonotype occurred many times. The genes are TRBV28 and TRBJ1-2, with 7 bases identical to TRBD1. The length of the CDR3 is 16 residues. Germline CDR1 reads MDHEN; CDR2 reads SYDVKM. The junction had 13 bases not matched to a gene; V was cut back by 8 bases and J by 1 base. The CDR3 DNA is TGTGCCAGCTTCAGGGGGACCCATTTCGGTAACTATGGCTACACCTTC. Translation: CASFRGTHFGNYGYTF.

This clonotype was counted between two and nine times. V is TRBV5-5 and J is TRBJ2-7; D tentatively fits TRBD1 or TRBD2 (5 bases each). Between the trimmed V and J ends, which lost 4 bases and 1 base, there was a span of 12 bases. Germline V gene sequence: CDR1 SGHKS, CDR2 YYEKEE (reference sequence). The CDR3 totals 14 residues. CDR3 nucleotide sequence: TGTGCCAGCAGCCCGTTGGGGGATTCCTACGAGCAGTACTTC. Translation: CASSPLGDSYEQYF.

The V call is TRBV24-1, the J call TRBJ2-7; D might be TRBD2 (5 bases). V lost 0 bases and J lost 3, with 17 bases in between. CDR3 size: 17 residues. Germline V gene sequence: CDR1 KGHDR, CDR2 SFDVKD. The CDR3 DNA sequence: TGTGCCACCAGTGATTTGTTGTTGCGGGTCCTCCTCTACGAGCAGTACTTC. Translating gives CATSDLLLRVLLYEQYF.

The chain is built from TRBV6-4 and TRBJ1-2, with 10 bases lining up with TRBD1. The J segment lost 7 bases and the V segment lost 6 bases, leaving 17 bases of the junction unmatched. This CDR3 has 17 amino acids. CDR1 is MRHNA and CDR2 is SNTAGT in the germline V gene. CDR3 loop: CASRTGTGDYRTSGYTF. The CDR3 DNA reads TGTGCCAGCAGGACCGGGACAGGGGACTACAGAACTTCTGGCTACACCTTC.

This clonotype was observed at least ten times. The chain employs TRBV7-9 and TRBJ1-1, with D perhaps matching TRBD1 (6 bases). V was pared by 1 base and J by 5 bases, with 11 bases between. The germline gives CDR1 SEHNR, CDR2 FQNEAQ (reference sequence). The CDR3 consists of 14 residues. The DNA for the CDR3 is TGTGCCAGCAGCTTAGATCCAGGGGAAACTGAAGCTTTCTTT. It translates to CASSLDPGETEAFF. The entire variable domain, with the rest obtained from reference TRBV7-9 and TRBJ1-1, is as follows: DTGVSQNPRHKITKRGQNVTFRCDPISEHNRLYWYRQTLGQGPEFLTYFQNEAQLEKSRLLSDRFSAERPKGSFSTLEIQRTEQGDSAMYLCASSLDPGETEAFFGQGTRLTVV.